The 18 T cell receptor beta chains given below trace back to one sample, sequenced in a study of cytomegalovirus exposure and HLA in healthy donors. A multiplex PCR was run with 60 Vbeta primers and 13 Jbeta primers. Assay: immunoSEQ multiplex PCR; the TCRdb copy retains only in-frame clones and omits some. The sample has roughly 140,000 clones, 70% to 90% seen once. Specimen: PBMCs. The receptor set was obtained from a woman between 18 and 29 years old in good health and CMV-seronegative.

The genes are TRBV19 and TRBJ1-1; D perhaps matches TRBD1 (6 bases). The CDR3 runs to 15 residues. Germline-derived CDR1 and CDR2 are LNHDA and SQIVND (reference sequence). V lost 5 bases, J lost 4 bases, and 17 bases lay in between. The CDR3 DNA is TGTGCCAGTAGTCCGGTGACAGGCCGGGGCACTGAAGCTTTCTTT. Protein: CASSPVTGRGTEAFF.

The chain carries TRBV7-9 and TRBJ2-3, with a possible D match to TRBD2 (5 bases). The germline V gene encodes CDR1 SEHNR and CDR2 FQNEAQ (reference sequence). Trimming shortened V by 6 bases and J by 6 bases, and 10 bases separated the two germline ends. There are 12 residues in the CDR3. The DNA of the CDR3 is TGTGCCAGCAGTCCCCCGGGGGATACGCAGTATTTT. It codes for CASSPPGDTQYF.

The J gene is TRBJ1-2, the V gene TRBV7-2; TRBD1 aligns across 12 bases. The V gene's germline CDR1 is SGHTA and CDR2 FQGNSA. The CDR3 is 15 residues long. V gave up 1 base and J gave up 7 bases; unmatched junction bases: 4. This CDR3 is CASSLDGTGGFGYTF. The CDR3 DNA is TGTGCCAGCAGCTTAGATGGGACAGGGGGCTTTGGCTACACCTTC.

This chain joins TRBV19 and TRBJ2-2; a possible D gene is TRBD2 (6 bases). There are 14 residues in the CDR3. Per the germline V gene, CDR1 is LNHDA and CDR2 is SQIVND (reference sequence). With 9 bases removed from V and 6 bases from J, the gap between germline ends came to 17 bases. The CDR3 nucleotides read TGTGCCAGCAACGCGGGACGCGCGGCCGGGGAGCTGTTTTTT. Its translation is CASNAGRAAGELFF. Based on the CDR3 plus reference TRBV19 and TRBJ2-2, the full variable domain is DGGITQSPKYLFRKEGQNVTLSCEQNLNHDAMYWYRQDPGQGLRLIYYSQIVNDFQKGDIAEGYSVSREKKESFPLTVTSAQKNPTAFYLCASNAGRAAGELFFGEGSRLTVL.

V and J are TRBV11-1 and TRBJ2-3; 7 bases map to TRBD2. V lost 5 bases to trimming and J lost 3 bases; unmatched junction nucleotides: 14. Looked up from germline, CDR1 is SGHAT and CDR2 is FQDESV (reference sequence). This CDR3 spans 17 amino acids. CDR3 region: CASSLGAFGGGTDTQYF. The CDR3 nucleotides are TGTGCCAGCAGCCTGGGAGCGTTCGGCGGGGGTACAGATACGCAGTATTTT.

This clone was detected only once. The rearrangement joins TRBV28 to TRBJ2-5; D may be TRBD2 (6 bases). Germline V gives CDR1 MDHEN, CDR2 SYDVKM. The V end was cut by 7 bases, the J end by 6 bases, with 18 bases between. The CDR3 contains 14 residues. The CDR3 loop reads CASNLSGGGKTQYF. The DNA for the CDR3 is TGTGCCAGCAATCTTTCCGGGGGTGGAAAGACCCAGTACTTC.

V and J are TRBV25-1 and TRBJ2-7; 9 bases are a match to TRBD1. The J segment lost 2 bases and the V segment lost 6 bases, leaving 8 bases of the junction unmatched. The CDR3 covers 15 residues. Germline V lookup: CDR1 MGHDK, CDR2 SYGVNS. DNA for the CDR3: TGTGCCAGCAGCAACCCGGGACAGGGTACCTACGAGCAGTACTTC. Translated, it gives CASSNPGQGTYEQYF.

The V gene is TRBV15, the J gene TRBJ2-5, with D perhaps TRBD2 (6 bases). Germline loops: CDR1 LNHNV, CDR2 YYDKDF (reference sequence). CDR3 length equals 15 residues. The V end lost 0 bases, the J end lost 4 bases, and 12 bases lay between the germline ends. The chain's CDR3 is CATSRDPGVSETQYF. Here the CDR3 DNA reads TGTGCCACCAGCAGAGATCCGGGAGTATCAGAGACCCAGTACTTC.

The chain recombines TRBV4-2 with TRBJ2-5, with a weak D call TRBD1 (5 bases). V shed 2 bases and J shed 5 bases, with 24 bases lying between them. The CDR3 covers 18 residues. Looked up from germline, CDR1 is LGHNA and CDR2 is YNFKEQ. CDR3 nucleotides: TGTGCCAGCAGCCAATTTCCCCGAGACAGCCAGGATGGCGAGACCCAGTACTTC. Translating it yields CASSQFPRDSQDGETQYF.

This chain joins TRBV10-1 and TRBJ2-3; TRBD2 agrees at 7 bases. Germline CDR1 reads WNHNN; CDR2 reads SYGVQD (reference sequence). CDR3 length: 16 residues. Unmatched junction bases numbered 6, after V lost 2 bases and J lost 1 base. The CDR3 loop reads CASSERGTKGTDTQYF. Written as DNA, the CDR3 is TGCGCCAGCAGTGAGAGAGGGACTAAGGGCACAGATACGCAGTATTTT.

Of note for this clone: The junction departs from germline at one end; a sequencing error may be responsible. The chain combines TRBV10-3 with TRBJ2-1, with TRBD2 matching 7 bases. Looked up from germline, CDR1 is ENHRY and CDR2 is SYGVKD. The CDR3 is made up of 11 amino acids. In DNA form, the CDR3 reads TGTACCATCAGCGGGACTGCCCAGCAGTTCTTC. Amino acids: CTISGTAQQFF.

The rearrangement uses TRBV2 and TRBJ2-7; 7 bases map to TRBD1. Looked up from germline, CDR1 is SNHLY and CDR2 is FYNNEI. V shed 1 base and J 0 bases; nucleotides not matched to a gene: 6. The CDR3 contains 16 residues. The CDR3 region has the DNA TGTGCCAGCAGTGAAGAGACAGGGAAGAGCTCCTACGAGCAGTACTTC. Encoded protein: CASSEETGKSSYEQYF.

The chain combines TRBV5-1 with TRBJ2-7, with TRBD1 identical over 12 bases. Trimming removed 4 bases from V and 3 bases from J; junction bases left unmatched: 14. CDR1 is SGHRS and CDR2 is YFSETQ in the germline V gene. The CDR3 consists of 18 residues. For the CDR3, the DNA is TGCGCCAGCAGCCCTGGGGGACAGGGGGCACTTCTCGGCTACGAGCAGTACTTC. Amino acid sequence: CASSPGGQGALLGYEQYF.

The CDR3 region is CASSFTGGNTEAFF. CDR3 sequence (DNA): TGTGCCAGCAGTTTTACAGGCGGGAACACTGAAGCTTTCTTT. V and J are TRBV27 and TRBJ1-1; tentatively, D is TRBD1 (5 bases). Trimming removed 3 bases at V and 1 base at J, with 9 bases between. This CDR3 has 14 residues. CDR1 and CDR2 from the germline V gene are MNHEY and SMNVEV (reference sequence).

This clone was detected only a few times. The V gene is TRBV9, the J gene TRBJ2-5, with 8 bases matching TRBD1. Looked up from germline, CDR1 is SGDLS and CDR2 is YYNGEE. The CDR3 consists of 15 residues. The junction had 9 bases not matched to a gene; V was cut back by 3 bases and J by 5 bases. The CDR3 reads CASSARDRSSETQYF. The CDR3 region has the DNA TGTGCCAGCAGCGCTCGGGACAGGTCCTCCGAGACCCAGTACTTC.

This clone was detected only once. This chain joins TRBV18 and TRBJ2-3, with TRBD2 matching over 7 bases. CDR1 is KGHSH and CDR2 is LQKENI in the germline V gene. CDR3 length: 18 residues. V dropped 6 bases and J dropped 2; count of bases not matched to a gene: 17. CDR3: CASSQALSPGTNTDTQYF. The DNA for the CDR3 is TGTGCCAGCTCTCAGGCCCTTTCGCCCGGGACTAACACAGATACGCAGTATTTT.

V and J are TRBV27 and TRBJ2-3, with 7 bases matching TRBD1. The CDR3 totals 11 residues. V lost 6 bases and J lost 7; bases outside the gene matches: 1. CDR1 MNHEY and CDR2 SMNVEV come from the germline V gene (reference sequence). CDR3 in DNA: TGTGCCAGCAGGACAGGGTATACGCAGTATTTT. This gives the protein CASRTGYTQYF.

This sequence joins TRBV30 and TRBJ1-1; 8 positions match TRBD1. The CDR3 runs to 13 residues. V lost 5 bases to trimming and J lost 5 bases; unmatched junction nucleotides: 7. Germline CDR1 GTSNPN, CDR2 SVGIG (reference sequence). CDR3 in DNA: TGTGCCTGGGAGACAGGGGCAGGGACTGAAGCTTTCTTT. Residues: CAWETGAGTEAFF.